One sample yielded the 10 T cell receptor beta chains listed below, sequenced in a study of blood T cell repertoires in COVID-19. This table comes from immunoSEQ multiplex PCR, and its TCRdb copy is limited to in-frame clones, with some not included. The data contain 300,000 to 400,000 clones, roughly 88% of them seen just once; the ten biggest clones take up 5% to 6%. The sequencing input was PBMCs or T cells enriched from blood (not recorded which). The receptors derive from a man aged 25-40 years who had recovered from COVID-19.

This clone was seen a single time. This chain uses TRBV28 with TRBJ1-2; maybe TRBD1 (5 bases). V was trimmed by 3 bases and J by 8 bases, leaving 13 bases between them. This CDR3 has 13 residues. CDR1 is MDHEN, CDR2 SYDVKM, per germline. The CDR3 nucleotides read TGTGCCAGCAGTTTCCCCAGGGAAGGCGGCTACACCTTC. Its protein is CASSFPREGGYTF.

The chain recombines TRBV27 with TRBJ1-1, with 8 bases matching TRBD1. This CDR3 has 16 amino acids. J lost 0 bases, V lost 5 bases, and 8 bases had no gene match. The V gene's germline CDR1 is MNHEY and CDR2 SMNVEV (reference sequence). CDR3 coding DNA: TGTGCCAGCAGTCCTCAGACAGGGGCTATGAACACTGAAGCTTTCTTT. This codes for CASSPQTGAMNTEAFF.

The J gene is TRBJ1-1, the V gene TRBV2; 8 nucleotides align to TRBD1. Germline values: CDR1 SNHLY, CDR2 FYNNEI. The CDR3 loop spans 14 amino acids. V trimming: 5 bases; J trimming: 3 bases; junction bases outside the gene matches: 5. The CDR3: CASSKTGADTEAFF. As DNA, the CDR3 is TGTGCCAGCAGTAAGACAGGGGCCGACACTGAAGCTTTCTTT.

J is TRBJ1-5 and V is TRBV6-2 or TRBV6-3; 7 bases agree with TRBD1. The CDR3 totals 15 residues. With V trimmed by 0 bases and J by 7 bases, 6 bases remained unmatched. From germline, CDR1 is MNHEY and CDR2 SVGEGT. For the CDR3, the DNA is TGTGCCAGCAGTTACTCTCCGACAGGGTGGCAGCCCCAGCATTTT. The encoded protein is CASSYSPTGWQPQHF.

The J gene is TRBJ1-6, the V gene TRBV18; D perhaps matches TRBD1 (5 bases). This CDR3 comprises 14 residues. V was cut by 3 bases and J by 9 bases, with 12 bases left in between. From germline, CDR1 is KGHSH and CDR2 LQKENI. The CDR3 is CASSPARDGSPLHF. The CDR3 DNA follows: TGTGCCAGCTCACCTGCCAGGGATGGTTCACCCCTCCACTTT.

The chain couples TRBV7-2 to TRBJ1-3; D call uncertain. This CDR3 spans 14 amino acids. Trimming cost V 1 base and J 3 bases, with 7 bases left between them. Germline V lookup: CDR1 SGHTA, CDR2 FQGNSA. The DNA of the CDR3 is TGTGCCAGCAGCTTAGAGAGATTTGGAAACACCATATATTTT. Its protein is CASSLERFGNTIYF.

The CDR3 region has the DNA TGTGCCAGCAAATTCACGGGGGGGCGCGAGACCCAGTACTTC. Residues: CASKFTGGRETQYF. The chain couples TRBV28 to TRBJ2-5; 8 nucleotides line up with TRBD2. V lost 7 bases to trimming and J lost 5 bases; unmatched junction nucleotides: 9. The CDR3 covers 14 residues. The germline V gene encodes CDR1 MDHEN and CDR2 SYDVKM.

The J gene is TRBJ2-3, the V gene TRBV7-9, with 9 positions matching TRBD1. Germline V gene sequence: CDR1 SEHNR, CDR2 FQNEAQ (reference sequence). V shed 5 bases, J shed 6 bases, and the junction held 9 bases outside the gene matches. The CDR3 loop spans 15 amino acids. The CDR3 DNA follows: TGTGCCAGCAGCCGAGGACAGGGGTCAGGTGATACGCAGTATTTT. Translation gives CASSRGQGSGDTQYF.

The chain is built from TRBV4-1 and TRBJ1-6; D is unclear. V was clipped by 1 base and J by 6 bases, with 4 bases between them. The CDR3 runs 13 residues. CDR1 and CDR2 from the germline V gene are MGHRA and YSYEKL. The CDR3 loop is CASSQAVNSPLHF. The CDR3 DNA is TGCGCCAGCAGCCAAGCGGTTAATTCACCCCTCCACTTT.

The rearrangement joins TRBV11-2 to TRBJ2-1; a weak D match, TRBD2 (5 bases). The germline V and J ends were trimmed by 5 bases and 6 bases, with 17 bases remaining between them. The germline V gene has CDR1 SGHAT and CDR2 FQNNGV. The length of the CDR3 is 15 residues. The CDR3 bases are TGTGCCAGCAGCCCCCTAGCAGGAAGCTCCAATGAGCAGTTCTTC. Translated, it gives CASSPLAGSSNEQFF.